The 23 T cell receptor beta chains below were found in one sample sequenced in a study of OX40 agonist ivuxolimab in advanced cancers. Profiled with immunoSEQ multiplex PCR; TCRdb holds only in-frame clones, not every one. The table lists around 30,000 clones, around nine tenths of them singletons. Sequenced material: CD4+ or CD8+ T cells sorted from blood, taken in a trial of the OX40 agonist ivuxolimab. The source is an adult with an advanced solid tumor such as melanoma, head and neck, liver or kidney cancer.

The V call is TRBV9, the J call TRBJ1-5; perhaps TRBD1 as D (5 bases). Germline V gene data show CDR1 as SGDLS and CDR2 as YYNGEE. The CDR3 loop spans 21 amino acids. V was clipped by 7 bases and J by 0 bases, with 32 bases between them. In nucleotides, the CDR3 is TGTGCCAGCTACTTATGGGACCGGGCGTCGAAGAATTTTTATAGCAATCAGCCCCAGCATTTT. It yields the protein CASYLWDRASKNFYSNQPQHF. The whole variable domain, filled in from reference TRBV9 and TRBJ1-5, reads DSGVTQTPKHLITATGQRVTLRCSPRSGDLSVYWYQQSLDQGLQFLIQYYNGEERAKGNILERFSAQQFPDLHSELNLSSLELGDSALYFCASYLWDRASKNFYSNQPQHFGDGTRLSIL.

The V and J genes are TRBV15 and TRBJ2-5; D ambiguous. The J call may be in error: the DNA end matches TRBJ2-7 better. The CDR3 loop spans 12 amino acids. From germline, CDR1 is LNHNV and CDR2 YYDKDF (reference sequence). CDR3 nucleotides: TGTGCCACCAGCAAGGTGGGCCACGAGCAGTACTTC. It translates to CATSKVGHEQYF.

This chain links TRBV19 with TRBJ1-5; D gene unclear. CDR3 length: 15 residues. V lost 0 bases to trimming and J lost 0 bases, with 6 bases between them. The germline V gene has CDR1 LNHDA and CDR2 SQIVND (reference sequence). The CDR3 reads CASSIDPYSNQPQHF. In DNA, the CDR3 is TGTGCCAGTAGTATAGATCCCTATAGCAATCAGCCCCAGCATTTT.

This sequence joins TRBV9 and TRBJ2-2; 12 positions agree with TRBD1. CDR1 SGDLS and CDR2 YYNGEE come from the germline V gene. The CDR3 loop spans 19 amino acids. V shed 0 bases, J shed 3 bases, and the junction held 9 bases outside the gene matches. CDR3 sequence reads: CASSVAGQGAEADTGELFF. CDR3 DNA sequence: TGTGCCAGCAGCGTAGCGGGACAGGGGGCCGAAGCCGACACCGGGGAGCTGTTTTTT.

DNA for the CDR3: TGTGCCAGCAGCGTAGGACAGGGCCCATCCTACGAGCAGTACTTC. This encodes CASSVGQGPSYEQYF. The chain joins TRBV9 to TRBJ2-5; 7 bases line up with TRBD1. The DNA end is more similar to TRBJ2-7, so the J call may be wrong. This CDR3 is 15 amino acids long. In germline, CDR1 is SGDLS, CDR2 YYNGEE.

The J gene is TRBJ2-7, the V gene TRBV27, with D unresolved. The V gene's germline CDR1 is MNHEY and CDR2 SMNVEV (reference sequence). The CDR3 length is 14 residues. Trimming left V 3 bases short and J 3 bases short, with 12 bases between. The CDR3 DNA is TGTGCCAGCAGTTTTTTCTACTCGGGCTACGAGCAGTACTTC. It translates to CASSFFYSGYEQYF.

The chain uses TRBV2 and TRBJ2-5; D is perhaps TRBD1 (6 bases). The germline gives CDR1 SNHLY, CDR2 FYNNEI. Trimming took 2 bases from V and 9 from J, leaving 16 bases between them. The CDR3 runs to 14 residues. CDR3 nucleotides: TGTGCCAGCAGTGAAAAGACAGGACGAGCGGCCCAGTACTTC. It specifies CASSEKTGRAAQYF.

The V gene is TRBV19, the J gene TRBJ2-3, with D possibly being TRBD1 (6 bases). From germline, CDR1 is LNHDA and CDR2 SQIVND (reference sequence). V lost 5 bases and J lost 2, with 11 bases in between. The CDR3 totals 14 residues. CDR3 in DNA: TGTGCCAGTAGTTTTGGACAGAACACAGATACGCAGTATTTT. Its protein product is CASSFGQNTDTQYF.

This CDR3 reads CASSLLVGFDSPLHF. The CDR3 DNA reads TGTGCCAGCAGTCTGTTGGTTGGATTCGATTCACCCCTCCACTTT. This chain connects TRBV6-4 to TRBJ1-6; D is uncertain. This CDR3 comprises 15 residues. The V end was cut by 5 bases, the J end by 8 bases, with 16 bases between. Germline loops: CDR1 MRHNA, CDR2 SNTAGT.

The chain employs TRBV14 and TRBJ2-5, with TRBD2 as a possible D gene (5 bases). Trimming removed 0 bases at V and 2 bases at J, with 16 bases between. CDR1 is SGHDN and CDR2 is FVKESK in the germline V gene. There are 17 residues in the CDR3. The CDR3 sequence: CASSQESISASQETQYF. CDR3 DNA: TGTGCCAGCAGCCAAGAAAGTATTAGCGCGAGTCAAGAGACCCAGTACTTC. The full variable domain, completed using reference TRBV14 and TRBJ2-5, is EAGVTQFPSHSVIEKGQTVTLRCDPISGHDNLYWYRRVMGKEIKFLLHFVKESKQDESGMPNNRFLAERTGGTYSTLKVQPAELEDSGVYFCASSQESISASQETQYFGPGTRLLVL.

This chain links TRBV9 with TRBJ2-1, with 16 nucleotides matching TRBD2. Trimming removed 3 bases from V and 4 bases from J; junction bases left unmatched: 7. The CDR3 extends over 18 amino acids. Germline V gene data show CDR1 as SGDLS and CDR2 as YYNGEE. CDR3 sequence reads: CASSDTGLAGGGYNEQFF. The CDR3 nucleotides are TGTGCCAGCAGCGATACGGGACTAGCGGGAGGGGGTTACAATGAGCAGTTCTTC.

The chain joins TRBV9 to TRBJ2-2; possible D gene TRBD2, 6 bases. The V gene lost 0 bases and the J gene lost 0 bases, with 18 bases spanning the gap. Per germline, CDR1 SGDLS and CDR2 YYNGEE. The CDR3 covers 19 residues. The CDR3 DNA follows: TGTGCCAGCAGCGTAGGGAGGGCGGGCAGGTCGCCGAACACCGGGGAGCTGTTTTTT. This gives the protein CASSVGRAGRSPNTGELFF.

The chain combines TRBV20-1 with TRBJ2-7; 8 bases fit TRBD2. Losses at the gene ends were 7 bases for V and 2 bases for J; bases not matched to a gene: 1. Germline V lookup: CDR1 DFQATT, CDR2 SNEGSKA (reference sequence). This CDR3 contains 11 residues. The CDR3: CSVGLAYEQYF. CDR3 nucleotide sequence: TGCAGTGTGGGACTAGCCTACGAGCAGTACTTC.

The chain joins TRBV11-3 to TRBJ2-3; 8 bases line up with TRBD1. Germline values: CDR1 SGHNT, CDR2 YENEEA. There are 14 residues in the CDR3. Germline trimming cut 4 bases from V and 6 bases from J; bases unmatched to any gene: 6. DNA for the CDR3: TGTGCCAGCAGCTCATGGACAGGGTCCGATACGCAGTATTTT. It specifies CASSSWTGSDTQYF.

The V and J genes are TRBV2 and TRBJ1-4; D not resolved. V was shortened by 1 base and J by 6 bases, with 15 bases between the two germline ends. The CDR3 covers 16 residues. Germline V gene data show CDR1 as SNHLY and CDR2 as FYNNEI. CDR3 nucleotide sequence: TGTGCCAGCAGTGAAGACCCAGGCTACCCAGATGAAAAACTGTTTTTT. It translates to CASSEDPGYPDEKLFF.

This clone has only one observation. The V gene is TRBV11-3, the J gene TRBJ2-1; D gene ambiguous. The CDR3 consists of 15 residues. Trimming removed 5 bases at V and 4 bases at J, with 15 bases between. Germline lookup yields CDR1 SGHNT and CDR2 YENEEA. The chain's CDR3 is CASSHSISGYNEQFF. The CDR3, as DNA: TGTGCCAGCAGCCACTCTATAAGTGGGTACAATGAGCAGTTCTTC.

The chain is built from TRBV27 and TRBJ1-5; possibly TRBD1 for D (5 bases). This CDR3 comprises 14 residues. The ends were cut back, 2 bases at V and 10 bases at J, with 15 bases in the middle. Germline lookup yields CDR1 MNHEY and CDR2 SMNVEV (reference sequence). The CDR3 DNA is TGTGCCAGCAGTTTAAGTTGGACACTGTCACCCCAGCATTTT. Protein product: CASSLSWTLSPQHF.

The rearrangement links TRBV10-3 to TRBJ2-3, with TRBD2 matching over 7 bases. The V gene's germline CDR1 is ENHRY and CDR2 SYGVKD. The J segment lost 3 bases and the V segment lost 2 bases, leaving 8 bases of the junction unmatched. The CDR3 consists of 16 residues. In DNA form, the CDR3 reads TGTGCCATCAGTGAGACCGGACTAGTTAGGACAGATACGCAGTATTTT. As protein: CAISETGLVRTDTQYF.

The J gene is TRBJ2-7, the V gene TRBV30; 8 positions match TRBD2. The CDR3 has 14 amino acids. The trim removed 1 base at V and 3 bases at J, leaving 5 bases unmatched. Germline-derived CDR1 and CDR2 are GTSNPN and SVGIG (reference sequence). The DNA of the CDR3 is TGTGCCTGGAGTGGGGGACTAGGGGGCTACGAGCAGTACTTC. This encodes CAWSGGLGGYEQYF.

Written as DNA, the CDR3 is TGTGCCAGCAGCCCCAGCCCCACAGACTACGAGCAGTACTTC. It encodes CASSPSPTDYEQYF. The J gene is TRBJ2-7, the V gene TRBV11-3, with D uncertain. The CDR3 length is 14 residues. V lost 5 bases and J 3 bases, leaving 14 bases between the germline ends. CDR1 and CDR2 (germline): SGHNT, YENEEA. The full variable domain, its missing parts supplied by reference TRBV11-3 and TRBJ2-7, is EAGVVQSPRYKIIEKKQPVAFWCNPISGHNTLYWYLQNLGQGPELLIRYENEEAVDDSQLPKDRFSAERLKGVDSTLKIQPAELGDSAVYLCASSPSPTDYEQYFGPGTRLTVT.

CDR3: CASSEGTLAGYQETQYF. CDR3 bases: TGTGCCAGCAGTGAAGGGACCTTAGCGGGGTACCAAGAGACCCAGTACTTC. The chain combines TRBV2 with TRBJ2-5, with TRBD2 identical over 8 bases. This CDR3 is 17 amino acids long. Germline V CDR1 and CDR2: SNHLY, FYNNEI. The junction had 7 bases not matched to a gene; V was cut back by 1 base and J by 0 bases.

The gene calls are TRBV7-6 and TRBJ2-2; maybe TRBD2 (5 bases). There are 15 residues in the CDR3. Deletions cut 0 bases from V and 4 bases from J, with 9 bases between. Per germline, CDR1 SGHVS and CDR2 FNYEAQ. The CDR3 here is CASSLAGGGTGELFF. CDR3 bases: TGTGCCAGCAGCTTAGCTGGCGGAGGCACCGGGGAGCTGTTTTTT.

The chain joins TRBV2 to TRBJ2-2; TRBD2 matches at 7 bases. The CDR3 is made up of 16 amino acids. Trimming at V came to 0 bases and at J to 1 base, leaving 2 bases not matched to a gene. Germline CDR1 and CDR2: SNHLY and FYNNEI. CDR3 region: CASSEATSRNTGELFF. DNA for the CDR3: TGTGCCAGCAGTGAAGCGACTAGCAGGAACACCGGGGAGCTGTTTTTT.